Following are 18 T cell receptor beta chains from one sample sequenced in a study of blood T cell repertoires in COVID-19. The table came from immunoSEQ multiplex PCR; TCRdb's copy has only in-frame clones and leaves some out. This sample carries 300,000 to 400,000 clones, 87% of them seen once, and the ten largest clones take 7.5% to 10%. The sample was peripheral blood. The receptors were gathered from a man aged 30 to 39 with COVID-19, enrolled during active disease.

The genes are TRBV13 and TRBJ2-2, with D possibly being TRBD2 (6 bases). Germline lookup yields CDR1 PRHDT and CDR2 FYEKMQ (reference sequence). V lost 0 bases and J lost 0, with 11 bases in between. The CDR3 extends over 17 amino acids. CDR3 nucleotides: TGTGCCAGCAGCTTAGGCCAGGAGGGTTCGAACACCGGGGAGCTGTTTTTT. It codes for CASSLGQEGSNTGELFF.

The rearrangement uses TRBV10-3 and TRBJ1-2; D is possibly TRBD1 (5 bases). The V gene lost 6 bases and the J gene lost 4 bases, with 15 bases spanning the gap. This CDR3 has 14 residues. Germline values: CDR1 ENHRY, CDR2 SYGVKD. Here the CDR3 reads CAIREGLLGYGYTF. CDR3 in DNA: TGTGCCATCAGGGAGGGACTTCTAGGCTATGGCTACACCTTC.

CDR3 DNA sequence: TGTGCCAGCAGCTTAGGGGGCAGGCCCGATGAGCAGTTCTTC. Protein product: CASSLGGRPDEQFF. J is TRBJ2-1 and V is TRBV11-2, with D perhaps TRBD1 (5 bases). V dropped 1 base and J dropped 8 bases, with 12 bases sitting between them. This CDR3 comprises 14 residues. Germline V gene data show CDR1 as SGHAT and CDR2 as FQNNGV.

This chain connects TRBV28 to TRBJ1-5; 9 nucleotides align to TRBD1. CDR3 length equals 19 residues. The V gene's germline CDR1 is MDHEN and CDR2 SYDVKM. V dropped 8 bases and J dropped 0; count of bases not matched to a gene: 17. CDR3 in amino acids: CASLPIWDRVSYSNQPQHF. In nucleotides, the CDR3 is TGTGCCAGCCTACCGATCTGGGACAGGGTCTCATATAGCAATCAGCCCCAGCATTTT.

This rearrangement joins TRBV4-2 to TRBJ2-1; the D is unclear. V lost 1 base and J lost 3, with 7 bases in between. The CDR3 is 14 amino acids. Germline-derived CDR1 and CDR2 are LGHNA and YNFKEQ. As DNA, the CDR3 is TGTGCCAGCAGCCAAGGGCTAGACTACAATGAGCAGTTCTTC. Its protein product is CASSQGLDYNEQFF.

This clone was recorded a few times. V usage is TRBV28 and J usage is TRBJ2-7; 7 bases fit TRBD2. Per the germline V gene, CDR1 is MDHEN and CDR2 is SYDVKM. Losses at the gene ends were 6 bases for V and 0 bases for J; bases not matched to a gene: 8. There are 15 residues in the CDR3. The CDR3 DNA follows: TGTGCCAGCAGCGTAGCGGGCCCTTCCTCCTACGAGCAGTACTTC. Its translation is CASSVAGPSSYEQYF.

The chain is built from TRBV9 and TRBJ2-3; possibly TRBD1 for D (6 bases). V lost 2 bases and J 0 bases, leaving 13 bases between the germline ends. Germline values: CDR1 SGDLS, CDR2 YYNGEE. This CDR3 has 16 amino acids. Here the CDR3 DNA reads TGTGCCAGCAGCGTCCAGGGGTGGGCTAGCACAGATACGCAGTATTTT. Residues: CASSVQGWASTDTQYF.

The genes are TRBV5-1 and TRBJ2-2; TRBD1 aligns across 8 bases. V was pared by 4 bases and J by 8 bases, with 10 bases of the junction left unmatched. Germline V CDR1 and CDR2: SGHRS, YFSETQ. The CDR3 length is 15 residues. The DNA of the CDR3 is TGCGCCAGCAGCCCCGCCCAGGGGGCTTGGGGGGAGCTGTTTTTT. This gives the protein CASSPAQGAWGELFF.

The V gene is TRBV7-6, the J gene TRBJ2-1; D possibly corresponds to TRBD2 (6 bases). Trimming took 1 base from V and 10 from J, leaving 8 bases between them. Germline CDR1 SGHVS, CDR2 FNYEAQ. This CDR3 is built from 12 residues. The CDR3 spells CASSLEAGEQFF. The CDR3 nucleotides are TGTGCCAGCAGCTTAGAGGCGGGGGAGCAGTTCTTC.

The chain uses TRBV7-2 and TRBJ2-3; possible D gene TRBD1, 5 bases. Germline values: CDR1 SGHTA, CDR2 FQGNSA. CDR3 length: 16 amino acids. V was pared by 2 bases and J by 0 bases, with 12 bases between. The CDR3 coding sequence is TGTGCCAGCAGCTTAATGGAGACAGTTAGCACAGATACGCAGTATTTT. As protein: CASSLMETVSTDTQYF.

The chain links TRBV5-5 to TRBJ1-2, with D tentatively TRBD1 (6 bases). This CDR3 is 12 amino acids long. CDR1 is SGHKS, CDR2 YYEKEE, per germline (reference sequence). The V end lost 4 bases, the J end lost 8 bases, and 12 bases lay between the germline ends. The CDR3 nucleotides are TGTGCCAGCAGCCAGGGGACGAAAGGCTACACCTTC. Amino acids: CASSQGTKGYTF. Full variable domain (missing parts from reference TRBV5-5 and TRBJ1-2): DAGVTQSPTHLIKTRGQQVTLRCSPISGHKSVSWYQQVLGQGPQFIFQYYEKEERGRGNFPDRFSARQFPNYSSELNVNALLLGDSALYLCASSQGTKGYTFGSGTRLTVV.

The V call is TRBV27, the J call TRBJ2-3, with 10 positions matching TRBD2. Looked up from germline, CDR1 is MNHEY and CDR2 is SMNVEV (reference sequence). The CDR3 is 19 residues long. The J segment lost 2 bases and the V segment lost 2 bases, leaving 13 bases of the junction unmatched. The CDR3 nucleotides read TGTGCCAGCAGTTTAGGGCAGGGAAGGACTAGCGGATACACAGATACGCAGTATTTT. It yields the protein CASSLGQGRTSGYTDTQYF.

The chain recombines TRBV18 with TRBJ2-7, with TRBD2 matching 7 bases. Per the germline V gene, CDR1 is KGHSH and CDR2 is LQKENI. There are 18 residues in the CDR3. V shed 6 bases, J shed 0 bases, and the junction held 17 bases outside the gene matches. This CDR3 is CASSSFGGGPGSSYEQYF. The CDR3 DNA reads TGTGCCAGCTCCAGTTTTGGGGGAGGGCCAGGGAGCTCCTACGAGCAGTACTTC.

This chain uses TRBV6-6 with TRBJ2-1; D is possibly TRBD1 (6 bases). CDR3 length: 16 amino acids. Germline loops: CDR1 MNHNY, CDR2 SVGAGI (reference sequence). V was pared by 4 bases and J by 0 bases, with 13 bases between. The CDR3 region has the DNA TGTGCCAGCAGTTTTCGGACAGCGAGCTCCTACAATGAGCAGTTCTTC. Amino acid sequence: CASSFRTASSYNEQFF.

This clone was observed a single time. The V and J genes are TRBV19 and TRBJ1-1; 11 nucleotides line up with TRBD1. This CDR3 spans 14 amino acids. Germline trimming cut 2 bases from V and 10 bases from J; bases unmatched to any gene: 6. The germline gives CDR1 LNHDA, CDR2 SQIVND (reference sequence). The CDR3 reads CASSIFGTGGLAFF. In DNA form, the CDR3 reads TGTGCCAGTAGTATATTTGGGACAGGGGGTTTAGCTTTCTTT.

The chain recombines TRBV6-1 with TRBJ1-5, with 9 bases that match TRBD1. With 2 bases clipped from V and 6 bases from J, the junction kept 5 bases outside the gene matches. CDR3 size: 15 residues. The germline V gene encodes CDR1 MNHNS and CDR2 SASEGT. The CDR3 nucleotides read TGTGCCAGCAGTGAATTTGTGACAGGGGGTCAGCCCCAGCATTTT. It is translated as CASSEFVTGGQPQHF.

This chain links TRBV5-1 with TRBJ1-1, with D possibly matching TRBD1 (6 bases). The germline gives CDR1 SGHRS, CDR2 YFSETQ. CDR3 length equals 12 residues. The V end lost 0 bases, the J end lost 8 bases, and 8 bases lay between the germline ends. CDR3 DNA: TGCGCCAGCAGCTTGGACAGGGAGGAAGCTTTCTTT. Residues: CASSLDREEAFF.

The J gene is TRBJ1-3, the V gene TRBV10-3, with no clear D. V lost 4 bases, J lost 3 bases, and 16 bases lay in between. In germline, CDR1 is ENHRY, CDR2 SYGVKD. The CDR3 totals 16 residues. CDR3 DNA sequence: TGTGCCATCAGTGGAGGCCCTGCGGGTGGTGGAAACACCATATATTTT. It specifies CAISGGPAGGGNTIYF.